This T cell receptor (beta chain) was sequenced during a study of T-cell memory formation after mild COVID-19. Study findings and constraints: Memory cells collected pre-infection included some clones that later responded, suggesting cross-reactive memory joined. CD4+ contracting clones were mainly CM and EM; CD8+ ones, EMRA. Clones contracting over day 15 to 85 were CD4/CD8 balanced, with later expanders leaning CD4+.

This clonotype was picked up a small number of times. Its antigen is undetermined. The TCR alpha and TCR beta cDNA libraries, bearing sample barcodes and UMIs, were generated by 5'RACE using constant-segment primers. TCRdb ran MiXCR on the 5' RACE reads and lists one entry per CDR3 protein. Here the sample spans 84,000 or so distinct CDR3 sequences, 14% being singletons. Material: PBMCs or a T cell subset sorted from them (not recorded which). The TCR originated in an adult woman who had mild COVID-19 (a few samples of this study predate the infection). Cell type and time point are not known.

CDR3 loop: CASSLRLETQYF. CDR3 DNA: TGTGCCAGCAGCCTACGTCTCGAGACCCAGTACTTC. This chain uses TRBV25-1 with TRBJ2-5; D is uncertain. Trimming took off 6 bases at V and 5 bases at J, with 10 bases between the two ends. The CDR3 runs to 12 residues. Germline CDR1 and CDR2: MGHDK and SYGVNS.